The 26 T cell receptor beta chains below were found in one sample sequenced in a study of radiotherapy plus CTLA-4 blockade in lung cancer. Repertoires were generated with immunoSEQ multiplex PCR, while TCRdb's copy carries only in-frame clones and drops some. The sample has 110,000 or so clones, about 83% seen once; the top ten hold approximately 5.5%. Sample: peripheral blood, taken from a patient treated with radiotherapy plus ipilimumab. Receptors originate from a human donor with non-small cell lung cancer who had a partial response to radiotherapy plus ipilimumab.

This sequence joins TRBV27 and TRBJ2-2; 8 positions match TRBD2. The V segment lost 9 bases and the J segment 5 bases; nucleotides outside the gene matches: 5. The CDR3 is 13 amino acids. Germline CDR1 is MNHEY and CDR2 is SMNVEV (reference sequence). DNA for the CDR3: TGTGCCAGTCGGGAGGGGAGGACCGGGGAGCTGTTTTTT. Translating it yields CASREGRTGELFF.

This chain uses TRBV25-1 with TRBJ1-5; the D gene is possibly TRBD1 (6 bases). Trimming pared 4 bases from V and 7 bases from J, leaving 8 bases between. The CDR3 runs to 12 residues. Germline lookup yields CDR1 MGHDK and CDR2 SYGVNS. The CDR3 nucleotides read TGTGCCAGCAGTGGAGGGACACAGCCCCAGCATTTT. Protein: CASSGGTQPQHF.

The V gene is TRBV25-1, the J gene TRBJ2-7; possibly TRBD1 for D (6 bases). The V gene lost 3 bases and the J gene lost 2 bases, with 14 bases spanning the gap. The CDR3 extends over 15 amino acids. CDR1 is MGHDK, CDR2 SYGVNS, per germline. CDR3 residues: CASSDSIPGAYEQYF. In nucleotides, the CDR3 is TGTGCCAGCAGTGATTCAATCCCAGGGGCCTACGAGCAGTACTTC.

J is TRBJ2-7 and V is TRBV27; D gene ambiguous. The CDR3 is 14 amino acids. V was clipped by 8 bases and J by 0 bases, with 14 bases between them. Germline assignment: CDR1 MNHEY and CDR2 SMNVEV (reference sequence). CDR3 loop: CASSRSLSSYEQYV. CDR3 in DNA: TGTGCCAGCTCCCGCAGCCTTAGCTCCTACGAGCAGTACGTC.

This chain links TRBV27 with TRBJ2-3; 10 bases align to TRBD1. Germline CDR1 MNHEY, CDR2 SMNVEV (reference sequence). The trim removed 5 bases at V and 3 bases at J, leaving 2 bases unmatched. The CDR3 runs 14 residues. DNA of the CDR3: TGTGCCAGCAGTCCGGGACAGGGGACAGATACGCAGTATTTT. Protein: CASSPGQGTDTQYF.

CDR3 sequence reads: CASSDRGGLDEQFF. The CDR3 bases are TGTGCCAGTAGTGACAGGGGGGGTTTGGATGAGCAGTTCTTC. V gene TRBV19 combines with J gene TRBJ2-1; 9 nucleotides line up with TRBD1. The J segment lost 8 bases and the V segment lost 5 bases, leaving 7 bases of the junction unmatched. The CDR3 is 14 amino acids. CDR1 LNHDA and CDR2 SQIVND come from the germline V gene (reference sequence).

This chain connects TRBV29-1 to TRBJ2-1, with 12 bases that match TRBD2. The J segment lost 5 bases and the V segment lost 3 bases, leaving 8 bases of the junction unmatched. The CDR3 totals 16 residues. From germline, CDR1 is SQVTM and CDR2 ANQGSEA. The CDR3 nucleotides are TGCAGCGTTGAGGGGCTAGCGGGAGGGCCCCACAATGAGCAGTTCTTC. Amino acid sequence: CSVEGLAGGPHNEQFF.

This clone was recorded a few times. The chain combines TRBV6-4 with TRBJ1-2; 8 bases fit TRBD1. In germline, CDR1 is MRHNA, CDR2 SNTAGT. The CDR3 covers 15 residues. Trimming at V came to 4 bases and at J to 2 bases, leaving 6 bases not matched to a gene. CDR3 amino acids: CASSGEDRANYGYTF. In DNA form, the CDR3 reads TGTGCCAGCAGTGGCGAGGACAGGGCGAACTATGGCTACACCTTC.

The chain employs TRBV11-3 and TRBJ1-4; tentative D call: TRBD1 (6 bases). The V end was cut by 11 bases, the J end by 0 bases, with 19 bases between. Germline assignment: CDR1 SGHNT and CDR2 YENEEA. CDR3 length: 16 residues. Here the CDR3 DNA reads TGTGCCCCTCCCCCCCAGGGGACCTCAACTAATGAAAAACTGTTTTTT. Translation: CAPPPQGTSTNEKLFF.

The chain uses TRBV7-2 and TRBJ2-2; 10 nucleotides line up with TRBD2. Germline trimming cut 0 bases from V and 4 bases from J; bases unmatched to any gene: 2. The CDR3 runs to 16 residues. Germline assignment: CDR1 SGHTA and CDR2 FQGNSA. The CDR3 nucleotides read TGTGCCAGCAGCTTAGCCGCTAGCGGGAGCACCGGGGAGCTGTTTTTT. The encoded protein is CASSLAASGSTGELFF.

The genes are TRBV28 and TRBJ2-7; D might be TRBD2 (6 bases). The CDR3 contains 13 residues. The germline V gene encodes CDR1 MDHEN and CDR2 SYDVKM. V lost 10 bases and J 0 bases, leaving 13 bases between the germline ends. The DNA for the CDR3 is TGTGCCACCCTCCCCGGGAGCTCCTACGAGCAGTACTTC. This gives the protein CATLPGSSYEQYF. The full variable domain, in which reference TRBV28 and TRBJ2-7 provide the parts outside the CDR3, is DVKVTQSSRYLVKRTGEKVFLECVQDMDHENMFWYRQDPGLGLRLIYFSYDVKMKEKGDIPEGYSVSREKKERFSLILESASTNQTSMYLCATLPGSSYEQYFGPGTRLTVT.

This clone was seen only a few times. This chain links TRBV5-8 with TRBJ2-5; 7 nucleotides agree with TRBD1. V was clipped by 4 bases and J by 5 bases; unmatched bases: 8. Germline V gives CDR1 SGHTS, CDR2 YDEGEE. The CDR3 contains 14 residues. The DNA for the CDR3 is TGTGCCAGCAGCCAAATAACAGGGGTCGAGACCCAGTACTTC. Protein sequence: CASSQITGVETQYF.

The chain employs TRBV9 and TRBJ2-3, with D hard to call. Germline V gene data show CDR1 as SGDLS and CDR2 as YYNGEE. Trimming took 0 bases from V and 2 from J, leaving 10 bases between them. The CDR3 is 15 amino acids. CDR3 protein: CASSVALVITDTQYF. CDR3 bases: TGTGCCAGCAGCGTAGCTTTAGTAATCACAGATACGCAGTATTTT.

The CDR3 DNA sequence: TGTGCCAGCAGACTAGCGGACCCGGGTCGGGAGCAGTTCTTC. Translating gives CASRLADPGREQFF. The V and J genes are TRBV6-5 and TRBJ2-1; 8 positions agree with TRBD2. Germline CDR1 reads MNHEY; CDR2 reads SVGAGI. V lost 6 bases to trimming and J lost 10 bases; unmatched junction nucleotides: 11. This CDR3 spans 14 amino acids.

In regard to this clone: Other DNA variants within this sample encode the same CDR3. The chain is built from TRBV6-4 and TRBJ1-1; D might be TRBD1 (6 bases). V lost 4 bases and J 8 bases, leaving 8 bases between the germline ends. The CDR3 has 11 residues. The V gene's germline CDR1 is MRHNA and CDR2 SNTAGT. CDR3 nucleotides: TGTGCCAGCAGTGCGGGGACAGAAGCTTTCTTT. Protein product: CASSAGTEAFF.

This clone was recorded once. This chain joins TRBV5-1 and TRBJ2-7; D may be TRBD2 (5 bases). CDR1 is SGHRS, CDR2 YFSETQ, per germline. CDR3 length: 15 residues. Trimming cost V 4 bases and J 4 bases, with 18 bases left between them. CDR3 sequence reads: CASSVATGKVYEQYV. In DNA form, the CDR3 reads TGCGCCAGCAGCGTCGCAACCGGGAAAGTTTACGAGCAGTACGTC.

This clone has a single count. V gene TRBV28 combines with J gene TRBJ1-1, with D perhaps matching TRBD1 (5 bases). Germline-derived CDR1 and CDR2 are MDHEN and SYDVKM. V was pared by 1 base and J by 5 bases, with 17 bases between. The CDR3 loop spans 16 amino acids. For the CDR3, the DNA is TGTGCCAGCAGTTTATCGGCAGCCCTCCAGGGAACTGAAGCTTTCTTT. It codes for CASSLSAALQGTEAFF.

The chain combines TRBV4-3 with TRBJ2-1; TRBD2 aligns across 10 bases. The CDR3 has 16 amino acids. CDR1 and CDR2 (germline): LGHNA, YSLEER. With V trimmed by 4 bases and J by 9 bases, 12 bases remained unmatched. DNA for the CDR3: TGCGCCAGCAGCCCTTGGGGTAGCGGGAGGCCGGGTGAGCAGTTCTTC. Translation gives CASSPWGSGRPGEQFF.

This clone showed up just a few times. This chain links TRBV7-9 with TRBJ1-3; D gene uncertain. Germline CDR1 and CDR2: SEHNR and FQNEAQ (reference sequence). V was trimmed by 7 bases and J by 6 bases, leaving 7 bases between them. The CDR3 runs to 11 residues. CDR3 residues: CASTEENTIYF. CDR3 DNA: TGTGCCAGCACAGAGGAAAACACCATATATTTT.

V and J are TRBV5-8 and TRBJ1-4; 9 nucleotides align to TRBD1. From germline, CDR1 is SGHTS and CDR2 YDEGEE. CDR3 length: 14 residues. V trimming: 4 bases; J trimming: 8 bases; junction bases outside the gene matches: 6. The CDR3 region is CASSRGQGGEKLFF. The CDR3, as DNA: TGTGCCAGCAGCAGGGGACAGGGAGGCGAAAAACTGTTTTTT.

The rearrangement links TRBV18 to TRBJ2-7; the D gene is possibly TRBD2 (5 bases). Looked up from germline, CDR1 is KGHSH and CDR2 is LQKENI. V lost 0 bases, J lost 7 bases, and 13 bases lay in between. The CDR3 covers 14 residues. The CDR3 region is CASSPPRRTGEQYV. Written as DNA, the CDR3 is TGTGCCAGCTCACCACCGAGACGTACGGGGGAGCAGTACGTC.

The CDR3 DNA is TGCGCCAGCAGCTTAGACACCCGATTGACCTTC. It encodes CASSLDTRLTF. The chain is built from TRBV5-1 and TRBJ1-2; D gene uncertain. Trimming removed 2 bases from V and 14 bases from J, with 13 bases in between. CDR1 SGHRS and CDR2 YFSETQ come from the germline V gene. The CDR3 extends over 11 amino acids.

The rearrangement joins TRBV6-1 to TRBJ2-1; 10 nucleotides match TRBD2. The ends lost 4 bases at V and 4 bases at J; junction bases unmatched: 10. Germline CDR1 reads MNHNS; CDR2 reads SASEGT. CDR3 length: 17 residues. In nucleotides, the CDR3 is TGTGCCAGCAGTGCTGACCCGGGACTAGCGCGATACAATGAGCAGTTCTTC. Translating gives CASSADPGLARYNEQFF.

This clone was seen a handful of times. The chain is built from TRBV11-3 and TRBJ2-5; D unresolved. Germline lookup yields CDR1 SGHNT and CDR2 YENEEA. The CDR3 is made up of 15 amino acids. V was pared by 0 bases and J by 2 bases, with 10 bases between. The CDR3 spells CASSLEGQAQETQYF. As DNA, the CDR3 is TGTGCCAGCAGCTTAGAGGGCCAGGCTCAAGAGACCCAGTACTTC.

This clone was seen a handful of times. The V call is TRBV7-6, the J call TRBJ2-1, with D perhaps matching TRBD1 (6 bases). The length of the CDR3 is 16 residues. Germline assignment: CDR1 SGHVS and CDR2 FNYEAQ. V gave up 5 bases and J gave up 7 bases, with 21 bases separating them. CDR3 region: CASSITGTLNINEQFF. The CDR3 bases are TGTGCCAGCAGCATTACCGGGACACTGAACATTAATGAGCAGTTCTTC.

This clone showed up just a few times. This chain joins TRBV2 and TRBJ1-1; D not resolved. The CDR3 consists of 15 residues. Germline V gene lookup returns CDR1 SNHLY and CDR2 FYNNEI. Trimming took 1 base from V and 1 from J, leaving 10 bases between them. CDR3 region: CASSEEWATNTEAFF. CDR3 coding DNA: TGTGCCAGCAGTGAAGAGTGGGCGACGAACACTGAAGCTTTCTTT.